These T cell receptor beta chains were read from a single sample in a study of a mutant IDH1 vaccine in newly diagnosed glioma. Sequencing used immunoSEQ multiplex PCR; TCRdb keeps in-frame clones, though not all of them. The sample has 43,000 or so clones, almost 95% seen once. Their antigen targets remain unknown. The sample here was PBMCs, taken from a glioma patient whose treatment included an IDH1 peptide vaccine. These receptors were obtained from a man in his fifties with glioma. Each CDR3 is given with its conserved first and last residue. Each record gives: clone size, CDR3 length, V gene, J gene, D gene, CDR3 protein, CDR3 DNA. The D gene is left open where the match is weak. Clone size is not always given. Where it is, it says once, few, many or a class for expanded clones.

-	17	TRBV7-6	TRBJ2-1	TRBD2	CASSFRTSGSSYNEQFF	TGTGCCAGCAGCTTCCGGACTAGCGGGAGCTCCTACAATGAGCAGTTCTTC
-	15	TRBV28	TRBJ2-7	-	CASSTPGPAVLGAYF	TGTGCCAGCAGTACGCCGGGACCGGCGGTATTAGGTGCGTACTTC
-	15	TRBV18	TRBJ1-1	-	CASSPQGTMNTEAFF	TGTGCCAGCTCACCACAGGGGACTATGAACACTGAAGCTTTCTTT
few	15	TRBV2	TRBJ2-7	TRBD1	CASKAGTGTSYEQYF	TGTGCCAGCAAAGCCGGGACAGGAACATCCTACGAGCAGTACTTC
-	15	TRBV7-9	TRBJ2-5	TRBD2	CASSPPGLAEETQYF	TGTGCCAGCAGCCCCCCTGGGCTAGCGGAAGAGACCCAGTACTTC
-	16	TRBV5-1	TRBJ1-4	-	CASSSNPGRTNEKLFF	TGCGCCAGCAGCTCGAATCCAGGGAGGACTAATGAAAAACTGTTTTTT
-	15	TRBV28	TRBJ2-3	TRBD1	CASRTDRDFTDTQYF	TGTGCCAGCAGGACGGACAGGGACTTCACAGATACGCAGTATTTT
-	10	TRBV27	TRBJ1-4	-	CASRGEKLFF	TGTGCCAGCAGGGGGGAAAAACTGTTTTTT
-	16	TRBV19	TRBJ2-3	-	CASSLASGARTDTQYF	TGTGCCAGTAGCTTAGCATCCGGCGCCCGCACAGATACGCAGTATTTT
-	14	TRBV6-1	TRBJ2-1	-	CASRTSGSYNEQFF	TGTGCCAGCAGGACCTCTGGCTCCTACAATGAGCAGTTCTTC
-	14	TRBV7-9	TRBJ1-5	-	CASSLVGSNQPQHF	TGTGCCAGCAGCTTAGTAGGTAGCAATCAGCCCCAGCATTTT
-	15	TRBV2	TRBJ2-3	TRBD1	CASSMDRGRTDTQYF	TGTGCCAGCAGTATGGACAGGGGTCGTACAGATACGCAGTATTTT
-	19	TRBV7-8	TRBJ2-1	-	CASTPYLRGHPKTYNEQFF	TGTGCCAGCACCCCTTATCTACGAGGGCATCCTAAGACCTACAATGAGCAGTTCTTC
-	15	TRBV6-5	TRBJ2-7	TRBD1	CASSYGTGGFNEQYF	TGTGCCAGCAGTTACGGGACAGGGGGCTTCAACGAGCAGTACTTC
-	15	TRBV2	TRBJ2-1	TRBD1	CATDTDRATPDEQFF	TGTGCCACTGACACAGACAGGGCCACCCCCGATGAGCAGTTCTTC
-	15	TRBV6-5	TRBJ2-5	-	CATAPGGFVKETQYF	TGTGCCACCGCGCCTGGCGGCTTTGTTAAAGAGACCCAGTACTTC
-	14	TRBV5-4	TRBJ2-3	TRBD2	CASSLAGGTDTQYF	TGTGCCAGCAGCTTGGCGGGGGGAACAGATACGCAGTATTTT
-	13	TRBV14	TRBJ1-2	-	CASSHGTNYGYTF	TGTGCCAGCAGCCATGGTACTAACTATGGCTACACCTTC
-	15	TRBV28	TRBJ2-1	TRBD2	CASSLVVAGRSEQFF	TGTGCCAGCAGTTTAGTGGTAGCGGGACGGAGTGAGCAGTTCTTC
-	17	TRBV21-1	TRBJ1-5	-	CASMPAGGGSLNQPQHF	TGTGCCAGCATGCCAGCCGGAGGGGGGAGCCTCAATCAGCCCCAGCATTTT
once	13	TRBV18	TRBJ1-4	-	CASNFDRNEKLFF	TGTGCCAGTAATTTTGACAGGAATGAAAAACTGTTTTTT
-	15	TRBV18	TRBJ2-7	-	CASSPSRQRLYEQYF	TGTGCCAGCTCACCATCGCGACAGAGACTATACGAGCAGTACTTC
-	15	TRBV5-1	TRBJ2-7	TRBD2	CASSLGLAGSYEQYF	TGCGCCAGCAGCTTAGGCCTAGCGGGGAGCTACGAGCAGTACTTC
-	18	TRBV27	TRBJ2-3	TRBD2	CASSLISSGRAITDTQYF	TGTGCCAGCAGTTTAATTTCTAGCGGGAGGGCCATAACAGATACGCAGTATTTT
-	17	TRBV4-3	TRBJ2-3	TRBD2	CASSQGLSGALTDTQYF	TGCGCCAGCAGCCAAGGCCTTAGCGGGGCCCTCACAGATACGCAGTATTTT
-	10	TRBV20-1	TRBJ2-7	-	CSASHYEQYF	TGCAGTGCTTCGCACTACGAGCAGTACTTC
-	13	TRBV6-6	TRBJ2-1	-	CASSYSGSNEQFF	TGTGCCAGCAGTTACTCGGGGAGCAATGAGCAGTTCTTC
-	11	TRBV2	TRBJ1-1	-	CASGVWAEAFF	TGTGCCAGCGGGGTTTGGGCTGAAGCTTTCTTT
-	15	TRBV5-1	TRBJ2-7	TRBD2	CASSLWGGETREQYF	TGCGCCAGCAGCTTGTGGGGGGGAGAGACGCGGGAGCAGTACTTC
-	16	TRBV5-1	TRBJ2-3	-	CASSLRTGWREDTQYF	TGCGCCAGCAGCTTGCGTACAGGGTGGAGAGAAGATACGCAGTATTTT
-	14	TRBV5-1	TRBJ2-5	-	CASRRGGEQETQYF	TGCGCCAGCCGTAGGGGGGGGGAGCAAGAGACCCAGTACTTC
-	15	TRBV9	TRBJ2-5	-	CASSGTRGARETQYF	TGTGCCAGCAGCGGGACCCGGGGGGCACGAGAGACCCAGTACTTC
few	13	TRBV2	TRBJ1-6	-	CAGTYEGYSPLHF	TGTGCCGGCACTTACGAGGGGTACTCACCCCTCCACTTT
-	15	TRBV7-9	TRBJ1-2	-	CASSLPESRAYGYTF	TGTGCCAGCAGCTTACCGGAATCCCGGGCCTATGGCTACACCTTC
once	15	TRBV27	TRBJ2-3	-	CASSFTTRGTDTQYF	TGTGCCAGCAGTTTCACTACTAGAGGCACAGATACGCAGTATTTT
-	14	TRBV7-5	TRBJ2-1	-	CARSLDPLHNEQFF	TGTGCCAGAAGCTTAGACCCCCTGCACAATGAGCAGTTCTTC
-	12	TRBV30	TRBJ1-2	-	CAWREGPWGYTF	TGTGCCTGGAGAGAGGGCCCCTGGGGCTACACCTTC
-	15	TRBV9	TRBJ2-1	TRBD2	CASSPRLAHYNEQFF	TGTGCCAGCAGCCCCCGACTAGCGCATTACAATGAGCAGTTCTTC
-	18	TRBV19	TRBJ1-5	TRBD1	CASSHTLTWDRGGQPQHF	TGTGCCAGTAGTCATACCCTTACCTGGGACAGAGGCGGCCAGCCCCAGCATTTT
-	13	TRBV29-1	TRBJ2-7	TRBD1	CSVGGTGFYEQYF	TGCAGCGTTGGCGGGACAGGGTTTTACGAGCAGTACTTC
-	17	TRBV7-2	TRBJ2-3	TRBD2	CASSSRGSGGGTDTQYF	TGTGCCAGCAGCTCCCGGGGGAGCGGGGGAGGCACAGATACGCAGTATTTT
-	15	TRBV4-1	TRBJ2-7	TRBD1	CASSQEDRVFDEQYF	TGCGCCAGCAGCCAAGAGGACAGGGTATTCGACGAGCAGTACTTC
-	12	TRBV28	TRBJ2-2	-	CASSLSTGELFF	TGTGCCAGCAGTTTAAGCACCGGGGAGCTGTTTTTT
-	15	TRBV9	TRBJ1-2	-	CASSANLIGHYGYTF	TGTGCCAGCAGCGCCAACTTGATAGGGCACTATGGCTACACCTTC
-	13	TRBV5-5	TRBJ2-7	-	CASSGAVIYEQYF	TGTGCCAGCAGTGGGGCGGTGATCTACGAGCAGTACTTC
-	15	TRBV10-1	TRBJ2-3	-	CASSEGRTHTDTQYF	TGCGCCAGCAGCGAAGGGAGGACCCACACAGATACGCAGTATTTT
-	12	TRBV30	TRBJ2-1	TRBD1	CAWDRGPREQFF	TGTGCCTGGGACAGGGGTCCCCGGGAGCAGTTCTTC
once	13	TRBV5-1	TRBJ2-5	-	CASSLSGSGTQYF	TGCGCCAGCAGCTTGTCGGGGTCCGGGACCCAGTACTTC
-	15	TRBV5-1	TRBJ2-2	TRBD1	CASSLNRGNTGELFF	TGCGCCAGCAGCTTAAACAGGGGGAACACCGGGGAGCTGTTTTTT
-	18	TRBV15	TRBJ1-1	-	CATSSVPGVIGEDTEAFF	TGTGCCACCAGCAGTGTTCCCGGGGTCATAGGGGAGGACACTGAAGCTTTCTTT
-	15	TRBV29-1	TRBJ1-2	-	CSVEEPGFRLFGYTF	TGCAGCGTTGAAGAGCCAGGTTTCCGCCTCTTCGGCTACACCTTC
-	16	TRBV6-1	TRBJ1-4	-	CASSVGVGGFSEKLFF	TGTGCCAGCAGTGTTGGTGTCGGGGGGTTTAGTGAAAAACTGTTTTTT
-	14	TRBV25-1	TRBJ2-7	-	CASSLGTGSYEQYF	TGTGCCAGCAGTTTGGGGACGGGCTCCTACGAGCAGTACTTC
-	15	TRBV6-1	TRBJ2-3	-	CASSGGGWGTDTQYF	TGTGCCAGCAGTGGAGGGGGGTGGGGCACAGATACGCAGTATTTT
-	16	TRBV6-5	TRBJ2-3	TRBD2	CASSYRLAESTDTQYF	TGTGCCAGCAGTTACCGGCTAGCGGAAAGCACAGATACGCAGTATTTT
-	16	TRBV2	TRBJ2-7	TRBD2	CASELAGGPPSYEQYF	TGTGCCAGCGAGCTAGCGGGAGGTCCGCCCTCCTACGAGCAGTACTTC
-	15	TRBV14	TRBJ2-7	-	CASSHRWGKTYEQYF	TGTGCCAGCAGCCATCGATGGGGAAAGACCTACGAGCAGTACTTC
-	13	TRBV27	TRBJ2-7	-	CASSLSRDYEQYF	TGTGCCAGCAGTTTATCCCGGGACTACGAGCAGTACTTC
-	14	TRBV6-5	TRBJ1-3	-	CASRLTLSGNTIYF	TGTGCCAGCAGGCTCACCCTTTCTGGAAACACCATATATTTT
-	16	TRBV27	TRBJ2-7	TRBD2	CASSLSRSGIGYEQYF	TGTGCCAGCAGTTTATCCCGTAGCGGGATTGGGTACGAGCAGTACTTC